The rows below give T cell receptor beta chains drawn from one sample of a study of T cell responses to AZD1222 COVID-19 vaccine. Sequenced by immunoSEQ multiplex PCR; TCRdb stores in-frame clones only, minus some. The sample has 130,000 to 150,000 clones; about 92% are singletons. The sequenced sample was peripheral blood, obtained on day 0 of AZD1222 vaccination. Every receptor here comes from an adult in good health. The CDR3 runs from the conserved cysteine through the conserved F or W.

v_call cdr3_aa
TRBV27 CASSLSPGSNEKLFF
TRBV15 CATSRGITYEQYF
TRBV27 CASRDGQGYNSPLHF
TRBV29-1 CSVEVGTGVNGYTF
TRBV7-3 CASSFPPYAYGYTF
TRBV5-1 CASSLLAGGTEAFF
TRBV6-6 CASSPQGSNYGYTF
TRBV27 CASSIGRGGAKARQREQYF
TRBV6-5 CASRDPGLAKDEQYF
TRBV19 CASSIRTQSYEQYF
TRBV6-1 CASSEEVDNYAGELFF
TRBV4-1 CASSQEWRGVLNQPQHF
TRBV5-1 CASRHYRGDEQFF
TRBV9 CASSAQYYGYTF
TRBV5-1 CASSLESSGNTIYF
TRBV7-9 CASSRTTGTNTEAFF
TRBV20-1 CSAGPYEQYF
TRBV20-1 CSASSGAEAFF
TRBV5-1 CASSLDRTSGGTQYF
TRBV2 CASKTGTGRAQPQHF
TRBV5-1 CASSGQGNTGELFF
TRBV3-1/TRBV3-2 CASSQMGVNTEAFF
TRBV12-3/TRBV12-4 CASTLGGFEAFF
TRBV6-5 CASSYGGGNQPQHF
TRBV3-1/TRBV3-2 CASSHGGTEAFF
TRBV29-1 CSDGRGSYNEQFF
TRBV3-1/TRBV3-2 CASSPSVAGAVDTQYF
TRBV24-1 CATSDLRGGNEQFF
TRBV11-2 CASSLDREYNSPLHF
TRBV6-5 CASSRAPSSGNTIYF
TRBV29-1 CSVEVRVVDEQFF
TRBV3-1/TRBV3-2 CASSPGVGNYGYTF
TRBV3-1/TRBV3-2 CASSHISGIFQETQYF
TRBV7-8 CASSPRTGNLNTEAFF
TRBV2 CASSDRTGYGYTF
TRBV6-1 CASSEQRTGTHNQPQHF
TRBV12-5 CASGPGTGGPDTQYF
TRBV2 CASRGLAGVGNEQFF
TRBV19 CASSPGRGSHSYNSPLHF
TRBV2 CASSESRGDYGYTF
TRBV18 CASSPGQGDYEQYF
TRBV9 CASSPLAGSSYNEQFF
TRBV9 CASSLQGGAEAFF
TRBV27 CASSPRGHVGDEQFF
TRBV7-2 CASSSHRATYNEQFF
TRBV11-2 CASSLGQGAYEQYF
TRBV7-2 CASSLGNVVEAFF
TRBV29-1 CSVEERTGNTIYF
TRBV15 CATSREGTGGPTDTQYF
TRBV11-2 CASSPARQGYTEAFF
TRBV5-4 CASSLGTMGTEAFF
TRBV5-6 CASHGGAGEKLFF
TRBV18 CASSPRTGVSNQPQHF
TRBV9 CASSIQGYNSPLHF